This entry is about one TCR beta chain. This record belongs to a study of blood T cell repertoires in COVID-19. Study processing details: Reference gene primer amplification yielded estimated nucleated cell counts. The table came from immunoSEQ multiplex PCR; TCRdb's copy has only in-frame clones and leaves some out. Clone size and V and J calls were adopted from that table, with D and trimming inferred from the DNA. Here the sample spans 200,000 to 300,000 clones, more than 75% being singletons. Sequencing was performed on peripheral blood. This clonotype originated in a woman in her fifties or sixties with acute or convalescent COVID-19.

This chain's CDR3 is CAWSVQNSGNQPQHF. The CDR3 bases are TGTGCCTGGAGTGTTCAGAATTCAGGCAATCAGCCCCAGCATTTT. The chain uses TRBV30 and TRBJ1-5, with D uncertain. V lost 0 bases to trimming and J lost 2 bases, with 11 bases between them. The CDR3 length is 15 residues. Germline assignment: CDR1 GTSNPN and CDR2 SVGIG (reference sequence). Looking up the rest from reference TRBV30 and TRBJ1-5 gives the full variable domain: SQTIHQWPATLVQPVGSPLSLECTVEGTSNPNLYWYRQAAGRGLQLLFYSVGIGQISSEVPQNLSASRPQDRQFILSSKKLLLSDSGFYLCAWSVQNSGNQPQHFGDGTRLSIL.